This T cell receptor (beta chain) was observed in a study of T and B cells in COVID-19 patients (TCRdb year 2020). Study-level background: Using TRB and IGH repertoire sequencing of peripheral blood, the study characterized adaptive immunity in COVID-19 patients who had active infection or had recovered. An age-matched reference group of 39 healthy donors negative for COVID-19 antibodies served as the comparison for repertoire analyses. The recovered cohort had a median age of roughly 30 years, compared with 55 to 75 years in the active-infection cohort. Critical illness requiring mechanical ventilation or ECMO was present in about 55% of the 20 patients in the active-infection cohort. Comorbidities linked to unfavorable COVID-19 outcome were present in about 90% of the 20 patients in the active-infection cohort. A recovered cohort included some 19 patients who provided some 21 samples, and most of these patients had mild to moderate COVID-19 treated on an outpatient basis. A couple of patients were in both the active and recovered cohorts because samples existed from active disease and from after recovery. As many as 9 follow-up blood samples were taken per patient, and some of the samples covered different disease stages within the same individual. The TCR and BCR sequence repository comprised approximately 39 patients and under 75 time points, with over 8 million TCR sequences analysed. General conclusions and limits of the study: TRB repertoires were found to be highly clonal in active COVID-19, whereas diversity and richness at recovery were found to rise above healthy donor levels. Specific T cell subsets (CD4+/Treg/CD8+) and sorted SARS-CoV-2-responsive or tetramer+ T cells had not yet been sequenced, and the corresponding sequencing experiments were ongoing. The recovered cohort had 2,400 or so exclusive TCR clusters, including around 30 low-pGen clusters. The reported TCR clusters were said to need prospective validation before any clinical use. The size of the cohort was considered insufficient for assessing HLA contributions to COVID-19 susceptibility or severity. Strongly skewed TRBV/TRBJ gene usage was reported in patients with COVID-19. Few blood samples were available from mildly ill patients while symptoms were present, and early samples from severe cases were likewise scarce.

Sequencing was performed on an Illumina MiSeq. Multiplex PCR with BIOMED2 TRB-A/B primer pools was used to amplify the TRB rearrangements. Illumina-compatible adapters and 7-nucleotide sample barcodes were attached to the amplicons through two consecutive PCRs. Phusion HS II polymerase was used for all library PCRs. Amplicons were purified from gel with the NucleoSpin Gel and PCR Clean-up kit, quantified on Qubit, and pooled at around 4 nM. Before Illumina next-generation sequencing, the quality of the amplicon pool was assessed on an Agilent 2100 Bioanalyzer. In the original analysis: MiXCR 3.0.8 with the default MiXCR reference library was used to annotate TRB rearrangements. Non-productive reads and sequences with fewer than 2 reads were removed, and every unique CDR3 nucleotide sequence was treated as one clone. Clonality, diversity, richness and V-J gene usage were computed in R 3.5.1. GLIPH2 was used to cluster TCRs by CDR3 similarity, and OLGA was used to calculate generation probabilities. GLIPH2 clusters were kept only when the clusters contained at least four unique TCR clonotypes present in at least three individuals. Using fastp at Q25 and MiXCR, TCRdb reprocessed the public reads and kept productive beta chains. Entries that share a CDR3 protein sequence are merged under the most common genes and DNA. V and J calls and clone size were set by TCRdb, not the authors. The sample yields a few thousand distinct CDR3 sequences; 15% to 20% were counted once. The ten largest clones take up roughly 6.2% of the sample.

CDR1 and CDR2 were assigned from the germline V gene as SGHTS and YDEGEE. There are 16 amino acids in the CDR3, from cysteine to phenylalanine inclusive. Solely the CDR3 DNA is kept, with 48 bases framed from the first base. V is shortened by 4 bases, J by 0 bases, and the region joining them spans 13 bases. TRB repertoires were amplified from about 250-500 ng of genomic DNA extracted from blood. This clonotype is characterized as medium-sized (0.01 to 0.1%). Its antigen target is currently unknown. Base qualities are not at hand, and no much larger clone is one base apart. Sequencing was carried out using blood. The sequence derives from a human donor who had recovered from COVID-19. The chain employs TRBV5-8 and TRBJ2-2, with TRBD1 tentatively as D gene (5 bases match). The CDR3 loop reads CASSRSWGSNTGELFF. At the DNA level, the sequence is TGTGCCAGCAGCCGGAGCTGGGGCTCGAACACCGGGGAGCTGTTTTTT. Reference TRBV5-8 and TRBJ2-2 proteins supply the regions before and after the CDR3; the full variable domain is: EAGVTQSPTHLIKTRGQQATLRCSPISGHTSVYWYQQALGLGLQFLLWYDEGEERNRGNFPPRFSGRQFPNYSSELNVNALELEDSALYLCASSRSWGSNTGELFFGEGSRLTVL.